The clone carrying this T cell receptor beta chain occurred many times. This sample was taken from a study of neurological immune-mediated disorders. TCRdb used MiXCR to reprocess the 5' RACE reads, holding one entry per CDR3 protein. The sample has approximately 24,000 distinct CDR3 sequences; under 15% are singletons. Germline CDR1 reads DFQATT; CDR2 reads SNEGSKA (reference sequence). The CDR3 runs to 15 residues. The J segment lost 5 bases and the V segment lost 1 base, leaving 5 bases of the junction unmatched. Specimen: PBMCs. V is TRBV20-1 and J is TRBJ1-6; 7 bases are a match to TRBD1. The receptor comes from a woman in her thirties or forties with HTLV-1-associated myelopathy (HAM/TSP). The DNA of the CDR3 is TGCAGTGCTAGAGTACCCGGGACAGATAATTCACCCCTCCACTTT. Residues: CSARVPGTDNSPLHF.